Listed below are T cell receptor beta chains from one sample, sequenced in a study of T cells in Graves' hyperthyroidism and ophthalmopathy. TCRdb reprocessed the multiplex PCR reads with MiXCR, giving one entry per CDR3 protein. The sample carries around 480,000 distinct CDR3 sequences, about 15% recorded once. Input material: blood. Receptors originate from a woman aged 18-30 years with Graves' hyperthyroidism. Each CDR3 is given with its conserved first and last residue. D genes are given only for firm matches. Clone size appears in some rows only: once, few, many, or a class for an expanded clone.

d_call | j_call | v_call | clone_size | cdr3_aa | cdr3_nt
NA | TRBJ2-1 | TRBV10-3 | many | CAIRGRGDEQFF | TGTGCCATCAGGGGAAGGGGGGATGAGCAGTTCTTC
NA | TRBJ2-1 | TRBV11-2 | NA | CASSFRLGAKGEQFF | TGTGCCAGCAGCTTCCGACTGGGGGCAAAGGGTGAGCAGTTCTTC
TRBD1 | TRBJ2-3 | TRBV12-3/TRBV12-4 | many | CASSSRDRGRDTQYF | TGTGCCAGCAGCTCCCGGGACAGGGGGCGAGATACGCAGTATTTT
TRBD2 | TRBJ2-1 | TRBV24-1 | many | CATSDHEGLATYNEQFF | TGTGCCACCAGTGATCACGAGGGACTAGCGACCTACAATGAGCAGTTCTTC
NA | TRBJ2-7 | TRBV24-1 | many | CATSAPTSHEQYF | TGTGCCACCAGTGCCCCTACTAGTCACGAGCAGTACTTC
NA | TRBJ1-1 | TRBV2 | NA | CASRGRAFSGEAFF | TGTGCCAGCAGAGGACGGGCTTTCAGCGGTGAAGCTTTCTTT
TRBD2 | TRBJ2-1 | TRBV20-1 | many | CSARSGSPYNEQFF | TGCAGTGCAAGGAGCGGGAGTCCCTACAATGAGCAGTTCTTC
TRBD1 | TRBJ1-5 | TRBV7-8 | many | CASSWDRAINQPQHF | TGTGCCAGCAGCTGGGACAGGGCAATCAATCAGCCCCAGCATTTT
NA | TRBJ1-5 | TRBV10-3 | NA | CAASAGGYSNQPQHF | TGTGCCGCCTCGGCTGGGGGGTATAGCAATCAGCCCCAGCATTTT
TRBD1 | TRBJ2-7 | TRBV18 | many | CASSRDRGGTYEQYF | TGTGCCAGCTCACGGGACAGGGGAGGAACCTACGAGCAGTACTTC
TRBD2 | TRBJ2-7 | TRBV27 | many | CASSLYSPSGSYEQYF | TGTGCCAGCAGTTTATATTCCCCTAGCGGGAGCTACGAGCAGTACTTC
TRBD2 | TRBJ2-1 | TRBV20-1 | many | CSARKAGGPWNEQFF | TGCAGTGCTAGAAAAGCGGGAGGGCCGTGGAATGAGCAGTTCTTC
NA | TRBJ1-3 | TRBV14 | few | CASSHTNRFSGNTIYF | TGTGCCAGCAGCCACACAAACAGGTTCTCTGGAAACACCATATATTTT
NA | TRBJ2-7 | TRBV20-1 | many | CSARGLTGTHYEQYF | TGCAGTGCTAGAGGACTTACCGGGACACACTACGAGCAGTACTTC
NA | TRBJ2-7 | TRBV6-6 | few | CASSYSPGLAYGQYF | TGTGCCAGCAGTTACTCCCCCGGGCTAGCCTACGGGCAGTACTTC
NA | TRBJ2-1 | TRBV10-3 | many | CAINGNTNNEQFF | TGTGCCATCAACGGTAACACCAACAATGAGCAGTTCTTC
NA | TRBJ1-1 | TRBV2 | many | CASTYRGNTEAFF | TGTGCCAGCACCTATCGGGGGAACACTGAAGCTTTCTTT
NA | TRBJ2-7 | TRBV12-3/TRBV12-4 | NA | CASSPRVIHEQYF | TGTGCCAGCAGTCCCAGGGTTATCCACGAGCAGTACTTC
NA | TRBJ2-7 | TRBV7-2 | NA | CASSLDFGPPYEQYF | TGTGCCAGCAGCTTAGATTTCGGCCCCCCCTACGAGCAGTACTTC
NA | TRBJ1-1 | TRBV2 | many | CASKWTVEAFF | TGTGCCAGCAAATGGACGGTTGAAGCTTTCTTT
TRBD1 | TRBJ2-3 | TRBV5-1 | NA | CASSFGQAAGDTQYF | TGCGCCAGCAGCTTTGGACAGGCGGCGGGAGATACGCAGTATTTT
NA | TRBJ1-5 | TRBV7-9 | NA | CASSPLFQGGGQPQHF | TGTGCCAGCAGCCCCCTCTTCCAGGGTGGGGGGCAGCCCCAGCATTTT
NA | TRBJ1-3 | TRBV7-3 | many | CASRPGNSGNTIYF | TGTGCCAGCCGACCGGGAAACTCTGGAAACACCATATATTTT
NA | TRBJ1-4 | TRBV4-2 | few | CASSQVRASNEKLFF | TGTGCCAGCAGCCAAGTCAGGGCCTCTAATGAAAAACTGTTTTTT
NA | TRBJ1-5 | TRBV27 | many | CASSQSGNQPQHF | TGTGCCAGCAGTCAGTCAGGCAATCAGCCCCAGCATTTT
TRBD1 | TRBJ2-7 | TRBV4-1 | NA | CASSQPDRGLYEQYF | TGCGCCAGCAGCCAACCAGACAGGGGGCTCTACGAGCAGTACTTC
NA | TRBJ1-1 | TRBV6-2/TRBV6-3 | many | CASSWVNRPAFF | TGTGCCAGCAGTTGGGTGAATCGCCCGGCTTTCTTT
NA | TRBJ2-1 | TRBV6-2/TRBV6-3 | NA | CASSYPGRDNEQFF | TGTGCCAGCAGTTACCCGGGAAGGGACAATGAGCAGTTCTTC
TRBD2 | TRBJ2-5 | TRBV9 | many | CASSGSLAEETQYF | TGTGCCAGCAGCGGCTCACTAGCGGAAGAGACCCAGTACTTC
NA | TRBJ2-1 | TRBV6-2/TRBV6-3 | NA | CASSYFVSSSGEQFF | TGTGCCAGCAGTTACTTCGTTAGCTCCTCGGGTGAGCAGTTCTTC
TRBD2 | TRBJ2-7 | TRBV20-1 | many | CSARGLAGRYEQYF | TGCAGTGCTAGAGGACTAGCGGGAAGGTACGAGCAGTACTTC
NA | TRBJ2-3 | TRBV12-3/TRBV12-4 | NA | CASRETASSTDTQYF | TGTGCCAGCAGGGAAACAGCGTCGTCCACAGATACGCAGTATTTT
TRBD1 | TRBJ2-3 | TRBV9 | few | CASSTGTATSTDTQYF | TGTGCCAGCAGCACCGGGACAGCGACTAGCACAGATACGCAGTATTTT
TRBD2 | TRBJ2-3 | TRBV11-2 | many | CASSLVGTRGADTQYF | TGTGCCAGCAGCTTAGTCGGGACTAGAGGGGCAGATACGCAGTATTTT
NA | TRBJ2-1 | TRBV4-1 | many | CASSQVRAGVGVNEQFF | TGCGCCAGCAGCCAAGTTAGGGCAGGGGTAGGGGTCAATGAGCAGTTCTTC
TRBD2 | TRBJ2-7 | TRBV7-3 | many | CASSLMGGGEGEQYF | TGTGCCAGCAGCTTAATGGGAGGAGGGGAGGGCGAGCAGTACTTC
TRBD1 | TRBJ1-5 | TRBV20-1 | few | CSASGTGGEFYQPQHF | TGCAGTGCGTCCGGAACAGGGGGTGAGTTTTATCAGCCCCAGCATTTT
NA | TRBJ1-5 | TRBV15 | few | CATSRDLMNQPQHF | TGTGCCACCAGCAGAGACCTTATGAATCAGCCCCAGCATTTT
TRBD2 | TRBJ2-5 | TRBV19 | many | CASSPSLAEETQYF | TGTGCCAGTAGCCCAAGTCTAGCGGAAGAGACCCAGTACTTC
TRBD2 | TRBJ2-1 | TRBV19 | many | CASSIDREGRDEQFF | TGTGCCAGTAGTATCGATCGGGAGGGGAGGGATGAGCAGTTCTTC